A single sample gave rise to the 5 T cell receptor beta chains below, sequenced in a study of technical replicates of blood from a few donors. Clones were read by immunoSEQ multiplex PCR, and TCRdb kept only the in-frame ones, dropping some. The profile shows 80,000 or so clones, approximately 96% of them singletons. Sequencing input: T cells isolated from PBMCs. These receptor sequences come from a human donor in good health.

As regards this clone: Germline and junction disagree at one end, which may indicate a read error. The chain combines TRBV2 with TRBJ1-2; 7 bases line up with TRBD1. Per the germline V gene, CDR1 is SNHLY and CDR2 is FYNNEI. The CDR3 runs to 13 residues. The CDR3, as DNA: TGTGCCAGCAGCCTCGGACAGGACTACGGCTACACCTTC. Its translation: CASSLGQDYGYTF.

The chain couples TRBV6-1 to TRBJ2-3, with D possibly TRBD2 on 5 matching bases. CDR1 is MNHNS and CDR2 is SASEGT in the germline V gene. The CDR3 is made up of 14 amino acids. V was trimmed by 5 bases and J by 0 bases, leaving 9 bases between them. In nucleotides, the CDR3 is TGTGCCAGCAGTACCGGACTGAGCACAGATACGCAGTATTTT. Translation gives CASSTGLSTDTQYF.

The chain employs TRBV7-9 and TRBJ2-3; 8 bases map to TRBD1. CDR3 length: 15 amino acids. The V segment lost 4 bases and the J segment 2 bases; nucleotides outside the gene matches: 5. The V gene's germline CDR1 is SEHNR and CDR2 FQNEAQ (reference sequence). DNA of the CDR3: TGTGCCAGCAGCTCGGGACAGGCAGCCACAGATACGCAGTATTTT. Translation gives CASSSGQAATDTQYF.

The J gene is TRBJ2-7, the V gene TRBV11-2; 14 bases are a match to TRBD2. Germline CDR1 SGHAT, CDR2 FQNNGV. Losses at the gene ends were 3 bases for V and 4 bases for J; bases not matched to a gene: 2. The CDR3 runs to 15 residues. In DNA form, the CDR3 reads TGTGCCAGCAGCTTCGGGACTAGCGGGAGTTACGAGCAGTACTTC. It yields the protein CASSFGTSGSYEQYF.

This chain joins TRBV19 and TRBJ1-1, with TRBD1 matching over 8 bases. Germline assignment: CDR1 LNHDA and CDR2 SQIVND (reference sequence). Unmatched junction bases numbered 3, after V lost 8 bases and J lost 4 bases. This CDR3 is built from 12 residues. The DNA of the CDR3 is TGTGCCAGTTTTGGACAGGGCACTGAAGCTTTCTTT. Translated, it gives CASFGQGTEAFF.